These T cell receptor beta chains were read from a single sample in a study of blood T cell repertoires in COVID-19. Clones were read by immunoSEQ multiplex PCR, and TCRdb kept only the in-frame ones, dropping some. The sample yields about 270,000 clones, about 89% seen once. The sequenced material came from PBMCs or T cells enriched from blood (not recorded which). The receptor source for this set is a young woman who had recovered from COVID-19. The CDR3 runs from the conserved cysteine through the conserved F or W. The D gene is left open where the match is weak. Size tells how often a clone was seen (once, few, many) or the class of an expanded clone, and some rows leave it out.

d_gene: TRBD1; v_gene: TRBV19; abundance: NA; j_gene: TRBJ1-1; CDR3nt: TGTGCCAGTAGGGGACAGGGGGTGACTGAAGCTTTCTTT; CDR3aa: CASRGQGVTEAFF
d_gene: TRBD2; v_gene: TRBV6-5; abundance: NA; j_gene: TRBJ2-1; CDR3nt: TGTGCCAGCAGTTACGCTGGGACTAGCGGGGAGGGTGAGCAGTTCTTC; CDR3aa: CASSYAGTSGEGEQFF
d_gene: TRBD2; v_gene: TRBV28; abundance: once; j_gene: TRBJ2-1; CDR3nt: TGTGCCAGCAGTTTTCCCCCTGGGAGCGGGAGCCACAATGAGCAGTTCTTC; CDR3aa: CASSFPPGSGSHNEQFF
d_gene: TRBD2; v_gene: TRBV14; abundance: NA; j_gene: TRBJ2-1; CDR3nt: TGTGCCAGCAGCCAAGAACAGCGGGAGGGCTTGGATGAGCAGTTCTTC; CDR3aa: CASSQEQREGLDEQFF
d_gene: TRBD1; v_gene: TRBV6-5; abundance: NA; j_gene: TRBJ1-6; CDR3nt: TGTGCCAGCAGTTACGGAGGGGGCAGTGATTCACCCCTCCACTTT; CDR3aa: CASSYGGGSDSPLHF
d_gene: TRBD2; v_gene: TRBV30; abundance: NA; j_gene: TRBJ2-1; CDR3nt: TGTGCCTGGAGGTTACTAGCGGGGGGGGAGGATGAGCAGTTCTTC; CDR3aa: CAWRLLAGGEDEQFF
d_gene: NA; v_gene: TRBV28; abundance: once; j_gene: TRBJ1-1; CDR3nt: TGTGCCAGCAGCCGGGGGGGTGCGGGAAACACTGAAGCTTTCTTT; CDR3aa: CASSRGGAGNTEAFF
d_gene: NA; v_gene: TRBV28; abundance: few; j_gene: TRBJ1-2; CDR3nt: TGTGCCAGCCACAAGTACAATTATCAGAACTATGGCTACACCTTC; CDR3aa: CASHKYNYQNYGYTF
d_gene: NA; v_gene: TRBV5-5; abundance: NA; j_gene: TRBJ1-4; CDR3nt: TGTGCCAGCAGCCACAGGACCACTAATGAAAAACTGTTTTTT; CDR3aa: CASSHRTTNEKLFF
d_gene: TRBD2; v_gene: TRBV4-1; abundance: NA; j_gene: TRBJ2-1; CDR3nt: TGCGCCAGCAGCCAAGGCGGGGGTCGGCAGTTCTTC; CDR3aa: CASSQGGGRQFF
d_gene: NA; v_gene: TRBV27; abundance: NA; j_gene: TRBJ1-5; CDR3nt: TGTGCCAGCAGAAGGACACCCTTTAGGGATCAGCCCCAGCATTTT; CDR3aa: CASRRTPFRDQPQHF
d_gene: NA; v_gene: TRBV9; abundance: NA; j_gene: TRBJ1-4; CDR3nt: TGTGCCAGCAGCCCCCGCGGCAGCCCTAATGAAAAACTGTTTTTT; CDR3aa: CASSPRGSPNEKLFF
d_gene: TRBD1; v_gene: TRBV19; abundance: NA; j_gene: TRBJ1-1; CDR3nt: TGTGCCAGTACCAGGGGGAACCCCTCCGGTTGGACTGAAGCTTTCTTT; CDR3aa: CASTRGNPSGWTEAFF
d_gene: NA; v_gene: TRBV4-3; abundance: NA; j_gene: TRBJ1-1; CDR3nt: TGCGCCAGCAGCCTAACTACAGGGAGCACTGAAGCTTTCTTT; CDR3aa: CASSLTTGSTEAFF
d_gene: TRBD2; v_gene: TRBV11-2; abundance: NA; j_gene: TRBJ2-3; CDR3nt: TGTGCCAGCAGCTTAGCCCTAGCGGGAGATACGCAGTATTTT; CDR3aa: CASSLALAGDTQYF
d_gene: TRBD2; v_gene: TRBV4-2; abundance: few; j_gene: TRBJ2-2; CDR3nt: TGTGCCAGCAGCCAAGGCCCAGCGGGAGGGGCGAGCACCGGGGAGCTGTTTTTT; CDR3aa: CASSQGPAGGASTGELFF
d_gene: TRBD1; v_gene: TRBV6-5; abundance: NA; j_gene: TRBJ1-6; CDR3nt: TGTGCCAGCAGCAAGACAGGGGATTCACCCCTCCACTTT; CDR3aa: CASSKTGDSPLHF
d_gene: NA; v_gene: TRBV6-2/TRBV6-3; abundance: NA; j_gene: TRBJ2-5; CDR3nt: TGTGCCAGCAGTTACGGGTCCCAGGTGACCCAGTACTTC; CDR3aa: CASSYGSQVTQYF
d_gene: TRBD2; v_gene: TRBV7-9; abundance: NA; j_gene: TRBJ2-3; CDR3nt: TGTGCCAGCAGAGAGGGGACTAGGGCAGATACGCAGTATTTT; CDR3aa: CASREGTRADTQYF
d_gene: NA; v_gene: TRBV7-8; abundance: NA; j_gene: TRBJ1-1; CDR3nt: TGTGCCAGCAGCCTTATCGCGGGAAACACTGAAGCTTTCTTT; CDR3aa: CASSLIAGNTEAFF
d_gene: TRBD2; v_gene: TRBV7-6; abundance: NA; j_gene: TRBJ2-7; CDR3nt: TGTGCCAGCAGCTTAACCGCGGGGGTCTCCTACGAGCAGTACTTC; CDR3aa: CASSLTAGVSYEQYF
d_gene: NA; v_gene: TRBV5-1; abundance: NA; j_gene: TRBJ1-4; CDR3nt: TGCGCCAGCAGCGTCCCCGTGGGGCCCACTAATGAAAAACTGTTTTTT; CDR3aa: CASSVPVGPTNEKLFF
d_gene: NA; v_gene: TRBV7-3; abundance: NA; j_gene: TRBJ1-3; CDR3nt: TGTGCCAGCAGCCCCCTCGGGGGTACTAGGGCGCGAGGAAACACCATATATTTT; CDR3aa: CASSPLGGTRARGNTIYF
d_gene: TRBD1; v_gene: TRBV15; abundance: NA; j_gene: TRBJ1-4; CDR3nt: TGTGCCACCAGCTCCCGAGGAGGGGGCAGGGAAAAACTGTTTTTT; CDR3aa: CATSSRGGGREKLFF
d_gene: TRBD2; v_gene: TRBV5-1; abundance: NA; j_gene: TRBJ2-7; CDR3nt: TGCGCCAGCAGCTTGGGACTAGCGGGAGTAGTGCAGTACTTC; CDR3aa: CASSLGLAGVVQYF
d_gene: NA; v_gene: TRBV7-3; abundance: NA; j_gene: TRBJ1-2; CDR3nt: TGTGCCAGCAGCTTACCGGGGGGCTTATATTGCGGCTACACCTTC; CDR3aa: CASSLPGGLYCGYTF
d_gene: NA; v_gene: TRBV6-1; abundance: NA; j_gene: TRBJ1-5; CDR3nt: TGTGCCAGCAGTGAAGTTCGAGGCCGTCAGCCCCAGCATTTT; CDR3aa: CASSEVRGRQPQHF
d_gene: NA; v_gene: TRBV7-9; abundance: NA; j_gene: TRBJ2-7; CDR3nt: TGTGCCAGCAGCCCAGAGGACAGATACGAGCAGTACTTC; CDR3aa: CASSPEDRYEQYF
d_gene: TRBD1; v_gene: TRBV7-8; abundance: NA; j_gene: TRBJ2-1; CDR3nt: TGTGCCAGCAGCATTGGACAGGGTTCGTACAATGAGCAGTTCTTC; CDR3aa: CASSIGQGSYNEQFF
d_gene: NA; v_gene: TRBV3-1/TRBV3-2; abundance: NA; j_gene: TRBJ2-7; CDR3nt: TGTGCCAGCAGCCAAGCGTGGCAGGGTACCTACGAGCAGTACTTC; CDR3aa: CASSQAWQGTYEQYF
d_gene: TRBD1; v_gene: TRBV11-3; abundance: NA; j_gene: TRBJ2-2; CDR3nt: TGTGCCAGCAGCCCAGGGGGACCGAACACCGGGGAGCTGTTTTTT; CDR3aa: CASSPGGPNTGELFF
d_gene: NA; v_gene: TRBV27; abundance: NA; j_gene: TRBJ2-3; CDR3nt: TGTGCCAGCAGTTTCTCTCCCAGCACAGATACGCAGTATTTT; CDR3aa: CASSFSPSTDTQYF
d_gene: NA; v_gene: TRBV27; abundance: NA; j_gene: TRBJ2-2; CDR3nt: TGTGCCAGCGGGGTGGCGGGGAACACCGGGGAGCTGTTTTTT; CDR3aa: CASGVAGNTGELFF
d_gene: NA; v_gene: TRBV2; abundance: once; j_gene: TRBJ1-1; CDR3nt: TGTGCCAGCAGGTCGGGGGATTGGACTGAAGCTTTCTTT; CDR3aa: CASRSGDWTEAFF
d_gene: TRBD1; v_gene: TRBV9; abundance: NA; j_gene: TRBJ1-2; CDR3nt: TGTGCCAGCAGCTTAGGACAGGGACGGGGCTATGGCTACACCTTC; CDR3aa: CASSLGQGRGYGYTF
d_gene: NA; v_gene: TRBV19; abundance: many; j_gene: TRBJ1-3; CDR3nt: TGTGCCAGTAGTGCAGGGGACTCTGGAAACACCATATATTTT; CDR3aa: CASSAGDSGNTIYF
d_gene: NA; v_gene: TRBV6-5; abundance: NA; j_gene: TRBJ1-5; CDR3nt: TGTTCCACTCGGGGGGCCGCCGAGGGTCAGCCCCAGCATTTT; CDR3aa: CSTRGAAEGQPQHF
d_gene: NA; v_gene: TRBV19; abundance: NA; j_gene: TRBJ1-5; CDR3nt: TGTGCCAGTAGTATGTCCCTAGATAGCAATCAGCCCCAGCATTTT; CDR3aa: CASSMSLDSNQPQHF
d_gene: TRBD2; v_gene: TRBV7-8; abundance: NA; j_gene: TRBJ2-1; CDR3nt: TGTGCCAGCAGCTTTGCAGGACTAGCGGGGGTGGGGATCTACAATGAGCAGTTCTTC; CDR3aa: CASSFAGLAGVGIYNEQFF
d_gene: NA; v_gene: TRBV19; abundance: NA; j_gene: TRBJ2-1; CDR3nt: TGTGCCAGTAGTATTATAAACAATGAGCAGTTCTTC; CDR3aa: CASSIINNEQFF
d_gene: TRBD2; v_gene: TRBV30; abundance: NA; j_gene: TRBJ2-3; CDR3nt: TGTGCCTGTAGGACTAGAGCTAGCACAGATACGCAGTATTTT; CDR3aa: CACRTRASTDTQYF
d_gene: NA; v_gene: TRBV3-1/TRBV3-2; abundance: once; j_gene: TRBJ2-1; CDR3nt: TGTGCCAGCAGCCTAGACCCGTCCTCCTACAATGAGCAGTTCTTC; CDR3aa: CASSLDPSSYNEQFF
d_gene: NA; v_gene: TRBV28; abundance: NA; j_gene: TRBJ2-7; CDR3nt: TGTGCCTCTACGACTGTAGCGAACTACGAGCAGTACTTC; CDR3aa: CASTTVANYEQYF
d_gene: NA; v_gene: TRBV29-1; abundance: NA; j_gene: TRBJ2-1; CDR3nt: NA; CDR3aa: CSVGPGTGPFF
d_gene: TRBD2; v_gene: TRBV27; abundance: NA; j_gene: TRBJ2-1; CDR3nt: TGTGCCAGCAGCCTCAGACTAGCGGGGAATGAGCAGTTCTTC; CDR3aa: CASSLRLAGNEQFF
d_gene: NA; v_gene: TRBV2; abundance: NA; j_gene: TRBJ1-6; CDR3nt: TGTGCCAGCGACTATGGGAAGGCCCCCCTCCACTTT; CDR3aa: CASDYGKAPLHF
d_gene: NA; v_gene: TRBV7-9; abundance: NA; j_gene: TRBJ2-5; CDR3nt: TGTGCCAGCAGCTTAGTAGTGGGGGGAAGAGAGACCCAGTACTTC; CDR3aa: CASSLVVGGRETQYF